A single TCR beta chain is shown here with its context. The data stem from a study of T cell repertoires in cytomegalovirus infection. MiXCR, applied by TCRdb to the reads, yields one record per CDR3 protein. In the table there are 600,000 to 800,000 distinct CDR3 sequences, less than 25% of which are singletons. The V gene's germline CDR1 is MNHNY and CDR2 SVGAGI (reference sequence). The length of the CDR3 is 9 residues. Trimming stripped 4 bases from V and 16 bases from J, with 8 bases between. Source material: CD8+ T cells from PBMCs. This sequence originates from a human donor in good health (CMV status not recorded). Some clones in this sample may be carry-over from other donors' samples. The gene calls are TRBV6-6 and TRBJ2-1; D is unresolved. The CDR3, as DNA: TGTGCCAGCAGTTCCGATTTTTTCTTC. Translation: CASSSDFFF.